This is a list of T cell receptor beta chains from one sample in a study of cytomegalovirus exposure and HLA in healthy donors. Sequencing used immunoSEQ multiplex PCR; TCRdb keeps in-frame clones, though not all of them. The data show some 170,000 clones, about 71% seen once. Material for sequencing was PBMCs. Receptors originate from a woman under 40 in good health and CMV-seronegative. CDR3s include the opening cysteine and the closing phenylalanine or tryptophan. D genes are given only for firm matches. Clone size is shown for a subset of rows, as once, few, many or a class of expanded clone.

cdr3_length j_call d_call v_call clone_size cdr3_aa cdr3_nt
16 TRBJ2-6 - TRBV5-1 - CASSRWATSGANVLTF TGCGCCAGCAGCAGGTGGGCGACCTCTGGGGCCAACGTCCTGACTTTC
14 TRBJ1-4 TRBD1 TRBV4-3 once CASNQAGGNEKLFF TGCGCCAGCAACCAAGCAGGGGGTAATGAAAAACTGTTTTTT
14 TRBJ1-5 - TRBV6-1 - CASRTQGSNQPQHF TGTGCCAGCAGGACGCAGGGTTCCAATCAGCCCCAGCATTTT
16 TRBJ1-2 TRBD1 TRBV7-9 few CASSSVPGQGNYGYTF TGTGCCAGCAGCTCCGTCCCGGGACAGGGAAACTATGGCTACACCTTC
15 TRBJ1-1 TRBD1 TRBV6-1 - CASSEGTGRWTEAFF TGTGCCAGCAGTGAAGGGACAGGGCGGTGGACTGAAGCTTTCTTT
12 TRBJ2-1 - TRBV28 - CASSQLGFEQFF TGTGCCAGCAGTCAACTAGGCTTTGAGCAGTTCTTC
17 TRBJ2-3 - TRBV7-3 - CASSLLSTGVGEDTQYF TGTGCCAGCAGCTTGCTTTCCACGGGGGTGGGTGAAGATACGCAGTATTTT
15 TRBJ2-5 TRBD2 TRBV5-1 - CASSPMGGGGETQYF TGCGCCAGCAGCCCCATGGGCGGGGGTGGAGAGACCCAGTACTTC
16 TRBJ2-1 TRBD1 TRBV7-9 - CSSSLLTGGGYNEQFF TGTTCCAGCAGCTTACTGACAGGGGGCGGGTACAATGAGCAGTTCTTC
16 TRBJ2-1 TRBD1 TRBV27 - CASSLSVGTGLNEQFF TGTGCCAGCAGTTTATCGGTCGGGACAGGGTTAAATGAGCAGTTCTTC